The rows below give T cell receptor beta chains drawn from one sample of a study of T cell responses to AZD1222 COVID-19 vaccine. Generated by immunoSEQ multiplex PCR, the TCRdb table keeps only in-frame clones and is missing some. The sample shows roughly 130,000 clones, over 75% of them seen only once. Sequences were derived from peripheral blood, sampled on day 0 of MenACWY control vaccination. The receptors stem from an adult in good health. Both conserved end residues are trimmed from each CDR3. Only some rows state a clone size, as once, few, many or a class for expanded clones.

.	TRBV4-2	TRBJ1-4	14	ASSQDGTGGREKLF
.	TRBV7-9	TRBJ2-2	13	ASSLWQGYTGELF
.	TRBV12-3/TRBV12-4	TRBJ1-1	11	ASSPQLDTEAF
.	TRBV19	TRBJ1-5	11	ASGGSGHQPQH
.	TRBV24-1	TRBJ2-5	11	ATRGQAAETQY
.	TRBV29-1	TRBJ2-3	15	SVAGTSGRRSTDTQY
once	TRBV2	TRBJ2-5	13	ASSESQLLGETQY
.	TRBV30	TRBJ1-2	11	AWKVARPGGYT
once	TRBV4-1	TRBJ1-2	15	ASSQVSRKGANYGYT
.	TRBV5-1	TRBJ2-3	13	ASSGTGLAGDTQY
.	TRBV30	TRBJ2-1	11	AWSVQGAGEQF
.	TRBV18	TRBJ2-3	10	ASSPATDTQY
.	TRBV19	TRBJ2-7	12	ASSIEQGGYEQY
once	TRBV18	TRBJ2-2	15	ASSPRFAGVDTGELF
once	TRBV29-1	TRBJ2-7	10	SVGQGSYEQY
.	TRBV30	TRBJ1-2	8	AWLSYGYT
.	TRBV6-5	TRBJ2-7	13	ASSYEGGSSYEQY
.	TRBV27	TRBJ2-3	16	ASIWDPRLNSSTDTQY
.	TRBV3-1/TRBV3-2	TRBJ2-1	13	ASSTGTGTYNEQF
once	TRBV24-1	TRBJ2-3	18	ATSDLTPAGGDRETDTQY
.	TRBV2	TRBJ2-1	11	ASSVARASEQF
.	TRBV6-5	TRBJ2-7	13	ASRPGTGDWNEQY
few	TRBV6-2/TRBV6-3	TRBJ2-7	12	ASSYSEGPYEQY
.	TRBV5-1	TRBJ2-5	13	ASSLLFRGGETQY
.	TRBV12-3/TRBV12-4	TRBJ1-1	11	ASSFRENTEAF
few	TRBV6-5	TRBJ1-4	12	ASSYRDANEKLF
.	TRBV10-3	TRBJ2-2	17	AISEWGGPSPMLTGELF
once	TRBV29-1	TRBJ2-1	10	SVGPTVNEQF
.	TRBV3-1/TRBV3-2	TRBJ1-2	11	ASSRRQNYGYT
.	TRBV19	TRBJ2-7	13	ASSIGQGRGYEQY
.	TRBV19	TRBJ2-1	11	ASSMGGYNEQF
few	TRBV19	TRBJ2-7	13	ASSYPPKGSYEQY
once	TRBV19	TRBJ2-5	15	ASSSRTSGRPQETQY
.	TRBV9	TRBJ2-1	12	ASSGGDSRNEQF
.	TRBV28	TRBJ2-2	12	ATKGAGGTGELF
.	TRBV5-1	TRBJ2-5	13	ASSQQQGKGETQY
.	TRBV27	TRBJ1-2	13	ASSQGQSGNYGYT
.	TRBV29-1	TRBJ1-2	13	SASPTGQGDYGYT
few	TRBV7-3	TRBJ1-3	13	ASSLGSTIWKHIY
once	TRBV29-1	TRBJ1-1	16	SVRDRDLVELTHTEAF